The 9 T cell receptor beta chains below all came from one sample that was sequenced in a study of Graves' ophthalmopathy and Graves' hyperthyroidism (dated by TCRdb to 2016 to 2018). The data were produced on an Illumina HiSeq 2000. For repertoire sequencing, TCR beta CDR3 regions were amplified from RNA transcripts. A first-round RT-PCR used HTBI primers with the Qiagen OneStep RT-PCR kit, followed by a second-round multiplex PCR, size selection and purification. TCRdb ran its own pipeline on the public reads, namely fastp trimming at Q25 and MiXCR clone calling, and kept in-frame beta chains. Rows merge per CDR3 protein into single entries with the most common DNA and genes. Across this sample there are more than 40,000 distinct CDR3 sequences, with over 45% seen only once. The top ten constitute 20% to 25% of the sample. The sample consisted of peripheral blood. The receptors here all came from an adult man with Graves' ophthalmopathy.

In this sample, this clonotype is medium-sized. The rearrangement uses TRBV15 and TRBJ1-1, with unresolved D. This CDR3 is built from 12 residues. Germline assignment: CDR1 LNHNV and CDR2 YYDKDF (reference sequence). The V gene lost 0 bases and the J gene lost 5 bases, with 4 bases spanning the gap. CDR3 sequence reads: CATSRDITEAFF. The CDR3 DNA reads as TGTGCCACCAGCAGAGATATTACTGAAGCTTTCTTT.

Many counts were recorded for this clonotype. The rearrangement uses TRBV5-6 and TRBJ1-2; D gene unclear. The CDR3 consists of 14 residues. Germline CDR1 reads SGHDT; CDR2 reads YYEEEE. The V end lost 4 bases, the J end lost 4 bases, and 14 bases lay between the germline ends. The CDR3 protein is CASSRVGLGYGYTF. The CDR3 DNA follows: TGTGCCAGCAGCCGCGTAGGGTTGGGCTATGGCTACACCTTC. Combining the CDR3 with reference TRBV5-6 and TRBJ1-2 gives the whole variable domain DAGVTQSPTHLIKTRGQQVTLRCSPKSGHDTVSWYQQALGQGPQFIFQYYEEEERQRGNFPDRFSGHQFPNYSSELNVNALLLGDSALYLCASSRVGLGYGYTFGSGTRLTVV.

The genes are TRBV15 and TRBJ2-2, with TRBD2 matching over 8 bases. Trimming cost V 3 bases and J 7 bases; bases outside gene matches: 13. From germline, CDR1 is LNHNV and CDR2 YYDKDF (reference sequence). The CDR3 has 17 residues. As DNA, the CDR3 is TGTGCCACCAGCAGGACCTTAGCGGGGAGGCCAGACGGGGAGCTGTTTTTT. Translating gives CATSRTLAGRPDGELFF. The full variable domain, its missing parts supplied by reference TRBV15 and TRBJ2-2, is DAMVIQNPRYQVTQFGKPVTLSCSQTLNHNVMYWYQQKSSQAPKLLFHYYDKDFNNEADTPDNFQSRRPNTSFCFLDIRSPGLGDTAMYLCATSRTLAGRPDGELFFGEGSRLTVL.

The chain couples TRBV5-1 to TRBJ1-2; 9 bases are shared with TRBD1. The CDR3 runs to 13 residues. Per germline, CDR1 SGHRS and CDR2 YFSETQ. Trimming took 3 bases from V and 8 from J; bases not matched to a gene: 5. In DNA form, the CDR3 reads TGCGCCAGCAGCTCACAGGGGGCTGGGGGCTACACCTTC. This sequence encodes CASSSQGAGGYTF.

The chain is built from TRBV7-9 and TRBJ2-7; 7 bases agree with TRBD1. CDR3 length: 16 amino acids. Germline values: CDR1 SEHNR, CDR2 FQNEAQ (reference sequence). The ends lost 1 base at V and 0 bases at J; junction bases unmatched: 6. The CDR3 loop reads CASSLGTGLVSYEQYF. The CDR3 nucleotides are TGTGCCAGCAGCTTAGGGACAGGTCTCGTCTCCTACGAGCAGTACTTC.

The genes are TRBV19 and TRBJ1-2, with TRBD1 identical over 11 bases. CDR1 LNHDA and CDR2 SQIVND come from the germline V gene (reference sequence). The CDR3 is 17 amino acids. The junction had 15 bases not matched to a gene; V was cut back by 8 bases and J by 4 bases. The CDR3 DNA is TGTGCCAGTTCGACTTACCGGGACAGGGGGGTGGGCTATGGCTACACCTTC. Translating it yields CASSTYRDRGVGYGYTF. Based on the CDR3 plus reference TRBV19 and TRBJ1-2, the full variable domain is DGGITQSPKYLFRKEGQNVTLSCEQNLNHDAMYWYRQDPGQGLRLIYYSQIVNDFQKGDIAEGYSVSREKKESFPLTVTSAQKNPTAFYLCASSTYRDRGVGYGYTFGSGTRLTVV.

The V call is TRBV7-2, the J call TRBJ2-7, with 14 bases identical to TRBD2. The CDR3 length is 17 residues. With 2 bases clipped from V and 6 bases from J, the junction kept 9 bases outside the gene matches. Germline CDR1 SGHTA, CDR2 FQGNSA. The CDR3 region is CASSLRRGTSGSSEQYF. In DNA form, the CDR3 reads TGTGCCAGCAGCTTACGCAGGGGGACTAGCGGGAGTAGCGAGCAGTACTTC.

The chain carries TRBV6-5 and TRBJ2-5; D is ambiguous. There are 14 residues in the CDR3. The germline V gene has CDR1 MNHEY and CDR2 SVGAGI. The ends were cut back, 2 bases at V and 9 bases at J, with 16 bases in the middle. The CDR3 sequence is CASSYTFDHQPQYF. The DNA for the CDR3 is TGTGCCAGCAGTTACACGTTTGACCACCAGCCCCAGTACTTC.

As regards this clonotype: Likely a read error: the CDR3 ends without its conserved phenylalanine or tryptophan. The chain is built from TRBV14 and TRBJ1-2; 9 nucleotides align to TRBD1. Germline trimming cut 3 bases from V and 6 bases from J; bases unmatched to any gene: 8. CDR1 and CDR2 from the germline V gene are SGHDN and FVKESK. The CDR3 has 15 residues. The CDR3 loop is CASSQDYRGLDGYTL. The CDR3 bases are TGTGCCAGCAGCCAGGACTACAGGGGGCTTGATGGCTACACCCTC.